This T cell receptor beta chain was observed in a study of cytomegalovirus exposure and HLA in healthy donors. Across the whole study: A later analysis reported the 130 or so validation repertoires used the same platform as the roughly 700 first-cohort repertoires.

Libraries were prepared by immunoSEQ multiplex PCR; TCRdb keeps only in-frame clonotypes and omits some of them. This table holds a few hundred thousand clones, roughly 88% found once. The CDR3 loop spans 18 amino acids. V shed 3 bases and J shed 7 bases, with 24 bases lying between them. The germline V gene has CDR1 KGHSH and CDR2 LQKENI. V gene TRBV18 combines with J gene TRBJ2-2; D perhaps matches TRBD1 (5 bases). This receptor was obtained from a woman between 18 and 29 years old in good health and CMV-seronegative. Input material: PBMCs. The CDR3 DNA reads as TGTGCCAGCTCACCGATACAACCCAGGGTAGAGGTCGTCGGGGAGCTGTTTTTT. Translating gives CASSPIQPRVEVVGELFF.